What follows are 26 T cell receptor beta chains derived from one specimen sequenced in a study of T cell responses to AZD1222 COVID-19 vaccine. Sequenced by immunoSEQ multiplex PCR; TCRdb stores in-frame clones only, minus some. The repertoire holds some 150,000 clones, just under 95% seen once, with roughly 5% in the top ten. Source: peripheral blood, taken on day 0 of AZD1222 vaccination. The receptors originated from an adult in good health.

This rearrangement joins TRBV4-1 to TRBJ2-7; D is unclear. Germline CDR1 is MGHRA and CDR2 is YSYEKL. The CDR3 runs 13 residues. Trimming took 0 bases from V and 4 from J, leaving 7 bases between them. CDR3 sequence: CASSQDTEYEQYF. The CDR3 bases are TGCGCCAGCAGCCAAGATACCGAGTACGAGCAGTACTTC.

This chain connects TRBV5-6 to TRBJ2-2; D may correspond to TRBD1 or TRBD2 (6 bases each). In germline, CDR1 is SGHDT, CDR2 YYEEEE. V gave up 0 bases and J gave up 0 bases, with 9 bases separating them. The CDR3 runs to 16 residues. For the CDR3, the DNA is TGTGCCAGCAGCTTGGGAGGGGGGCCGAACACCGGGGAGCTGTTTTTT. It specifies CASSLGGGPNTGELFF. The variable domain in full, with the rest retrieved from reference TRBV5-6 and TRBJ2-2, is DAGVTQSPTHLIKTRGQQVTLRCSPKSGHDTVSWYQQALGQGPQFIFQYYEEEERQRGNFPDRFSGHQFPNYSSELNVNALLLGDSALYLCASSLGGGPNTGELFFGEGSRLTVL.

This chain joins TRBV10-3 and TRBJ2-7, with a weak D call TRBD2 (6 bases). Germline assignment: CDR1 ENHRY and CDR2 SYGVKD. The CDR3 covers 13 residues. V shed 3 bases and J shed 3 bases, with 9 bases lying between them. The CDR3 here is CAISDRGNYEQYF. The CDR3 DNA sequence: TGTGCCATCAGTGATCGGGGGAACTACGAGCAGTACTTC.

This clone was recorded once. The rearrangement links TRBV2 to TRBJ2-1; D remains ambiguous. This CDR3 has 14 residues. Deletions cut 4 bases from V and 9 bases from J, with 16 bases between. The germline gives CDR1 SNHLY, CDR2 FYNNEI. CDR3 region: CASSVMLVLGEQFF. Written as DNA, the CDR3 is TGTGCCAGCAGTGTGATGTTAGTTTTGGGTGAGCAGTTCTTC.

The genes are TRBV12-3 or TRBV12-4 and TRBJ2-2; D gene uncertain. Trimming cost V 7 bases and J 6 bases, with 12 bases left between them. This CDR3 comprises 13 residues. CDR3 nucleotides: TGTGCCAGCACGACCGTTGGATCCGGGGAGCTGTTTTTT. This codes for CASTTVGSGELFF.

The rearrangement links TRBV12-3 or TRBV12-4 to TRBJ1-4; D not resolved. Trimming removed 6 bases at V and 5 bases at J, with 10 bases between. The CDR3 runs 13 residues. CDR3 loop: CASSSHKNEKLFF. CDR3 nucleotides: TGTGCCAGCAGCTCCCACAAAAATGAAAAACTGTTTTTT.

In its sample, this clone was seen a few times. The chain has TRBV10-3 and TRBJ1-2; tentatively, D is TRBD1 (5 bases). With 9 bases removed from V and 5 bases from J, the gap between germline ends came to 16 bases. The CDR3 consists of 13 residues. Germline assignment: CDR1 ENHRY and CDR2 SYGVKD. The DNA of the CDR3 is TGTGCCATGTCAGATACAGGACTGTATGGCTACACCTTC. It is translated as CAMSDTGLYGYTF.

V and J are TRBV12-3 or TRBV12-4 and TRBJ1-5; D not certain. With 0 bases removed from V and 5 bases from J, the gap between germline ends came to 2 bases. The CDR3 totals 12 residues. CDR3 sequence reads: CASSLADQPQHF. CDR3 DNA sequence: TGTGCCAGCAGTTTAGCGGATCAGCCCCAGCATTTT.

V is TRBV28 and J is TRBJ1-3, with 10 nucleotides matching TRBD1. This CDR3 has 16 residues. V dropped 4 bases and J dropped 0; count of bases not matched to a gene: 3. The germline V gene has CDR1 MDHEN and CDR2 SYDVKM. CDR3 in DNA: TGTGCCAGCAGTTCCCGACAGGGGGCCTCTGGAAACACCATATATTTT. This gives the protein CASSSRQGASGNTIYF.

The chain links TRBV13 to TRBJ1-6, with D possibly TRBD1 on 6 matching bases. There are 16 residues in the CDR3. Per the germline V gene, CDR1 is PRHDT and CDR2 is FYEKMQ (reference sequence). V shed 4 bases and J shed 7 bases, with 17 bases lying between them. CDR3 amino acids: CASSYSTTGLNSPLHF. CDR3 nucleotide sequence: TGTGCCAGCAGCTACTCAACTACAGGGTTGAATTCACCCCTCCACTTT.

The chain couples TRBV7-2 to TRBJ2-3, with 11 bases that match TRBD2. Trimming at V came to 4 bases and at J to 0 bases, leaving 6 bases not matched to a gene. Per germline, CDR1 SGHTA and CDR2 FQGNSA. The CDR3 consists of 17 residues. The CDR3: CASSSGLAASSTDTQYF. CDR3 sequence (DNA): TGTGCCAGCAGCTCGGGACTAGCGGCCTCTAGCACAGATACGCAGTATTTT.

The V gene is TRBV23-1, the J gene TRBJ1-5; 8 bases agree with TRBD1. TRBV23-1 is an open reading frame whose function is uncertain. CDR3 length: 17 residues. V shed 1 base, J shed 6 bases, and the junction held 11 bases outside the gene matches. This CDR3 reads CASSQYATGGKVQPQHF. The CDR3 bases are TGCGCCAGCAGTCAATATGCAACAGGGGGAAAAGTTCAGCCCCAGCATTTT.

J is TRBJ2-4 and V is TRBV24-1; 9 bases match TRBD2. Germline V lookup: CDR1 KGHDR, CDR2 SFDVKD. The CDR3 loop spans 18 amino acids. The junction had 8 bases not matched to a gene; V was cut back by 3 bases and J by 0 bases. CDR3 in DNA: TGTGCCACCAGTGATCTGTCTAGCGGGGTACTAGCCAAAAACATTCAGTACTTC. Encoded protein: CATSDLSSGVLAKNIQYF.

The chain uses TRBV13 and TRBJ2-3; 12 bases align to TRBD2. With 3 bases clipped from V and 4 bases from J, the junction kept 5 bases outside the gene matches. The CDR3 length is 16 residues. Germline assignment: CDR1 PRHDT and CDR2 FYEKMQ (reference sequence). The CDR3 sequence is CASSLLAGGPPDTQYF. CDR3 bases: TGTGCCAGCAGCTTGCTAGCGGGGGGGCCTCCAGATACGCAGTATTTT.

About this clone itself: Other DNA sequences within the sample encode an identical CDR3. This sequence joins TRBV27 and TRBJ2-1; TRBD2 matches at 7 bases. This CDR3 has 16 residues. The trim removed 5 bases at V and 0 bases at J, leaving 7 bases unmatched. Germline V gene lookup returns CDR1 MNHEY and CDR2 SMNVEV (reference sequence). This CDR3 reads CASSPTSGGSYNEQFF. The CDR3 bases are TGTGCCAGCAGTCCTACCTCGGGGGGCTCCTACAATGAGCAGTTCTTC.

V and J are TRBV2 and TRBJ1-5; D unclear. Germline V lookup: CDR1 SNHLY, CDR2 FYNNEI. The CDR3 is made up of 15 amino acids. The V end lost 3 bases, the J end lost 6 bases, and 15 bases lay between the germline ends. The CDR3, as DNA: TGTGCCAGCAGTGAGGGTCGCCGATCTAGTCAGCCCCAGCATTTT. Its translation is CASSEGRRSSQPQHF. Drawing the rest from reference TRBV2 and TRBJ1-5, the complete variable domain is EPEVTQTPSHQVTQMGQEVILRCVPISNHLYFYWYRQILGQKVEFLVSFYNNEISEKSEIFDDQFSVERPDGSNFTLKIRSTKLEDSAMYFCASSEGRRSSQPQHFGDGTRLSIL.

This chain uses TRBV7-6 with TRBJ1-2; D is ambiguous. This CDR3 is 13 amino acids long. CDR1 is SGHVS, CDR2 FNYEAQ, per germline. V was trimmed by 2 bases and J by 8 bases, leaving 12 bases between them. CDR3 bases: TGTGCCAGCAGCTTATCCCCGACTATGGGCTACACCTTC. It codes for CASSLSPTMGYTF.

This chain connects TRBV18 to TRBJ2-7; possibly TRBD1 or TRBD2 for D (6 bases each). Trimming left V 6 bases short and J 0 bases short, with 12 bases between. In germline, CDR1 is KGHSH, CDR2 LQKENI. The CDR3 covers 14 residues. The CDR3: CASSRGPSSYEQYF. For the CDR3, the DNA is TGTGCCAGCTCCCGGGGGCCATCCTCCTACGAGCAGTACTTC. The full variable domain, rest sourced from reference TRBV18 and TRBJ2-7, is NAGVMQNPRHLVRRRGQEARLRCSPMKGHSHVYWYRQLPEEGLKFMVYLQKENIIDESGMPKERFSAEFPKEGPSILRIQQVVRGDSAAYFCASSRGPSSYEQYFGPGTRLTVT.

V and J are TRBV3-1 (or the pseudogene TRBV3-2) and TRBJ2-7, with D uncertain. The CDR3 has 15 residues. V was clipped by 3 bases and J by 6 bases, with 18 bases between them. CDR1 and CDR2 (germline): LGHDT, YNNKEL (reference sequence). CDR3 amino acids: CASSHELGLIGEQYF. CDR3 nucleotide sequence: TGTGCCAGCAGCCATGAACTCGGGCTCATAGGCGAGCAGTACTTC.

The chain uses TRBV11-1 and TRBJ2-1; D gene unclear. V was trimmed by 4 bases and J by 7 bases, leaving 17 bases between them. Germline CDR1 reads SGHAT; CDR2 reads FQDESV (reference sequence). The CDR3 has 15 residues. The CDR3 DNA reads as TGTGCCAGCAGCTCCCTTGGAAGTGTGGTGAATGAGCAGTTCTTC. This gives the protein CASSSLGSVVNEQFF.

V usage is TRBV19 and J usage is TRBJ1-5; possibly TRBD1 for D (5 bases). The germline gives CDR1 LNHDA, CDR2 SQIVND (reference sequence). Trimming took 1 base from V and 5 from J, leaving 12 bases between them. This CDR3 has 15 residues. The CDR3: CASSIGGTQHQPQHF. The CDR3 DNA is TGTGCCAGTAGTATAGGTGGGACGCAGCATCAGCCCCAGCATTTT.

CDR3 sequence: CASSPTGAGDYGYTF. CDR3 nucleotides: TGTGCCAGCAGTCCCACGGGGGCGGGAGACTATGGCTACACCTTC. The J gene is TRBJ1-2, the V gene TRBV28; perhaps TRBD1 as D (6 bases). Germline CDR1 is MDHEN and CDR2 is SYDVKM. This CDR3 contains 15 residues. Trimming removed 5 bases from V and 3 bases from J, with 16 bases in between.

The J gene is TRBJ1-1, the V gene TRBV6-1, with a weak D call TRBD1 (6 bases). The CDR3 is 16 amino acids. Germline loops: CDR1 MNHNS, CDR2 SASEGT. V gave up 1 base and J gave up 4 bases, with 16 bases separating them. The CDR3 is CASSEGRGLRGTEAFF. CDR3 coding DNA: TGTGCCAGCAGTGAAGGCAGGGGCCTACGAGGCACTGAAGCTTTCTTT.

The chain carries TRBV7-9 and TRBJ1-4; maybe TRBD1 (6 bases). The V end was cut by 4 bases, the J end by 5 bases, with 8 bases between. This CDR3 is built from 13 residues. CDR1 is SEHNR, CDR2 FQNEAQ, per germline (reference sequence). CDR3 sequence (DNA): TGTGCCAGCAGCTCCCAGGGGAATGAAAAACTGTTTTTT. Translating it yields CASSSQGNEKLFF.

The J gene is TRBJ2-6, the V gene TRBV27; 10 nucleotides match TRBD2. Germline trimming cut 4 bases from V and 0 bases from J; bases unmatched to any gene: 9. This CDR3 has 19 residues. Germline CDR1 and CDR2: MNHEY and SMNVEV (reference sequence). The CDR3 is CASSCFPSGGSSGANVLTF. CDR3 in DNA: TGTGCCAGCAGTTGCTTTCCTAGCGGGGGAAGCTCTGGGGCCAACGTCCTGACTTTC.

This clone was observed once. V is TRBV3-1 (or the pseudogene TRBV3-2) and J is TRBJ1-1; no clear D. Germline V gene data show CDR1 as LGHDT and CDR2 as YNNKEL (reference sequence). The CDR3 sequence is 14 residues long. The V gene lost 1 base and the J gene lost 1 base, with 7 bases spanning the gap. DNA for the CDR3: TGTGCCAGCAGCCAAGGCCATCAGAACACTGAAGCTTTCTTT. Translation: CASSQGHQNTEAFF.